This T cell receptor (beta chain) stems from a study of CD8 T cells in ankylosing spondylitis. TCRdb reprocessed the 5' RACE reads via MiXCR and lists one record per CDR3 protein. Here the sample spans some 250,000 distinct CDR3 sequences, roughly a quarter being singletons. The ends were cut back, 6 bases at V and 8 bases at J, with 14 bases in the middle. This CDR3 contains 13 residues. Germline V gene sequence: CDR1 SGHTA, CDR2 FQGNSA. The chain carries TRBV7-2 and TRBJ2-1, with no clear D. The TCR comes from a male donor with ankylosing spondylitis or in good health (not recorded which). Material: blood, either unsorted or a sorted T cell fraction (not recorded which). The chain's CDR3 is CASRSPAWDEQFF. The CDR3, as DNA: TGTGCCAGCAGATCGCCGGCTTGGGATGAGCAGTTCTTC.